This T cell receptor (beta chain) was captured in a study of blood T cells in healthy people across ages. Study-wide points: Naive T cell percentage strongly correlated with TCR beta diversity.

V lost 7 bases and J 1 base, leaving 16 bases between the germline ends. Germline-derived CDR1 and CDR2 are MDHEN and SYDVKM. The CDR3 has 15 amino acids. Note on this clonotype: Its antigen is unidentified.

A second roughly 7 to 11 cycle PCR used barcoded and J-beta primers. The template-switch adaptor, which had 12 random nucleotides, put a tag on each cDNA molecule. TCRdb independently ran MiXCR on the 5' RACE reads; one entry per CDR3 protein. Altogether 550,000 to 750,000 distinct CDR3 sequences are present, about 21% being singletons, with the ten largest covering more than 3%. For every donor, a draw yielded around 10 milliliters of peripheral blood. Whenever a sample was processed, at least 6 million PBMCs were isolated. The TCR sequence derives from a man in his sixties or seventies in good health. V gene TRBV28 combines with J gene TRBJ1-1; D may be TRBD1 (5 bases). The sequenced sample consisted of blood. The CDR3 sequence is CASIPSRGGNTEAFF. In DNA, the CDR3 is TGTGCCAGCATCCCTTCGAGGGGTGGGAACACTGAAGCTTTCTTT. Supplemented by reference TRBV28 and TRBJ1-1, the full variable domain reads DVKVTQSSRYLVKRTGEKVFLECVQDMDHENMFWYRQDPGLGLRLIYFSYDVKMKEKGDIPEGYSVSREKKERFSLILESASTNQTSMYLCASIPSRGGNTEAFFGQGTRLTVV.